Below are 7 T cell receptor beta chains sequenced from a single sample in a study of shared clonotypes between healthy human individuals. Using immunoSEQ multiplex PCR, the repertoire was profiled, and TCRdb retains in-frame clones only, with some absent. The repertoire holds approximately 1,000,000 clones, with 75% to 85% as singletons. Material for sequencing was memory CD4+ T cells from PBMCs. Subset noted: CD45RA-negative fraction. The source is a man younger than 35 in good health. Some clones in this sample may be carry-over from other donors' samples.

The CDR3 loop reads CASSSGTGREQYF. In DNA, the CDR3 is TGTGCCAGCAGCTCCGGGACAGGCCGAGAGCAGTACTTC. The genes are TRBV9 and TRBJ2-7; TRBD1 matches at 8 bases. Trimming cost V 4 bases and J 7 bases; bases outside gene matches: 7. Germline V lookup: CDR1 SGDLS, CDR2 YYNGEE. The CDR3 is made up of 13 amino acids.

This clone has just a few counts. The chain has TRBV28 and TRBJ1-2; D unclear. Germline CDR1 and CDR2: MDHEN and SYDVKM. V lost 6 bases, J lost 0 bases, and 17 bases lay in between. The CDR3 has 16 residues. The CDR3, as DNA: TGTGCCAGCAGGGTCCAGGCCACCACTCCTAACTATGGCTACACCTTC. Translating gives CASRVQATTPNYGYTF.

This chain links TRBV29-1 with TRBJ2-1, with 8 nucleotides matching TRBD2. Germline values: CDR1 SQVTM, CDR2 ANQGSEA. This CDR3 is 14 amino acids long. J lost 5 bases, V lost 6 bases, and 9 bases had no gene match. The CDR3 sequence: CSVQGSGRHNEQFF. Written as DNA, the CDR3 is TGCAGCGTCCAGGGGAGCGGGAGACACAATGAGCAGTTCTTC.

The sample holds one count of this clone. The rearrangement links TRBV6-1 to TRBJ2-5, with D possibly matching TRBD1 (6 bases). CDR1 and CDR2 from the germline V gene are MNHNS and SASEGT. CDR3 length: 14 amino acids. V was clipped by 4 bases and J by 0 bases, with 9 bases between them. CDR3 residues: CASSGWTDQETQYF. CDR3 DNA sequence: TGTGCCAGCAGTGGATGGACAGACCAAGAGACCCAGTACTTC.

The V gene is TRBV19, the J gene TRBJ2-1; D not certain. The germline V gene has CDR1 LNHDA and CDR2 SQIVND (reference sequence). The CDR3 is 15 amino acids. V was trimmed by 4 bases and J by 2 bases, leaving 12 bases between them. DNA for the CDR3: TGTGCCAGTAGTACCCCCCCCGGTCCCTACAATGAGCAGTTCTTC. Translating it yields CASSTPPGPYNEQFF.

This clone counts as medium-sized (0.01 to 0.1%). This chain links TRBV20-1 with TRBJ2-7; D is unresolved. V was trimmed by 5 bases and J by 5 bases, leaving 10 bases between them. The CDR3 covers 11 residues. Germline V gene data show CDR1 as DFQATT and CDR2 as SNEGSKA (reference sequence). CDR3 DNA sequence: TGCAGTGCTGGTGGGGTCCACGAGCAGTACTTC. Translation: CSAGGVHEQYF.

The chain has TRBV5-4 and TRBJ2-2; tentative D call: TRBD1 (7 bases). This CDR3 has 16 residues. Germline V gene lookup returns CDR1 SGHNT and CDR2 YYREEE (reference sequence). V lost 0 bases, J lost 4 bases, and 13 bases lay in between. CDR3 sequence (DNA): TGTGCCAGCAGCTTGGGCCAGGGGGGCGGCACCGGGGAGCTGTTTTTT. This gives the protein CASSLGQGGGTGELFF.